This entry describes one T cell receptor beta chain. These data come from a study of blood T cell repertoires in COVID-19. Study in general: There were acute and convalescent COVID-19 samples, and they came from the United States, Italy and Spain. Sources were T cells, B-cell-depleted T cells, or PBMCs; the material itself was cDNA or gDNA.

Original data processing: The authors estimated nucleated cell counts from reference gene primer amplification. TCRdb's table, derived via immunoSEQ multiplex PCR, lists solely in-frame clones and lacks some. V and J calls and clone size follow that table, whereas D and trimming were derived from the DNA. The data show approximately 76,000 clones, approximately 87% seen once. V was clipped by 5 bases and J by 3 bases; unmatched bases: 6. Germline V gives CDR1 MDHEN, CDR2 SYDVKM. The CDR3 contains 14 residues. The chain couples TRBV28 to TRBJ2-7; 8 bases match TRBD1. This TCR derives from a man at least 80 years old in a cohort sampled during active COVID-19. The sample taken for sequencing was peripheral blood. CDR3 sequence: CASSLTGAGYEQYV. The CDR3, as DNA: TGTGCCAGCAGTCTGACAGGGGCGGGCTACGAGCAGTACGTC.